Sequencing of this T cell receptor beta chain was carried out in a study of blood T cells in healthy people across ages. The table lists this clonotype with many counts. The antigen remains unidentified. Alongside a J-beta primer mix, a sample-barcoded 5' primer served in a second PCR lasting roughly 6 to 11 cycles. TCRdb re-called the 5' RACE reads through MiXCR, storing one row per CDR3 protein. The sample carries 600,000 to 800,000 distinct CDR3 sequences, around 50% recorded once. For every donor, a draw yielded around 9.4 milliliters of peripheral blood. Extraction of total RNA produced a minimum of 6 micrograms from each sample. Germline-derived CDR1 and CDR2 are SNHLY and FYNNEI. This CDR3 contains 13 residues. With 8 bases removed from V and 6 bases from J, the gap between germline ends came to 16 bases. Points from the study as a whole: The study found TCR beta diversity correlated strongly with naive T cell percentage.

V is TRBV2 and J is TRBJ1-2, with a weak D call TRBD1 (5 bases). The sequence derives from a woman of 80 years or more in good health. Sequenced sample: blood. The CDR3 nucleotides are TGTGCCAGCCGGGGAGGGGTTTTAAATGGCTACACCTTC. Its protein product is CASRGGVLNGYTF.